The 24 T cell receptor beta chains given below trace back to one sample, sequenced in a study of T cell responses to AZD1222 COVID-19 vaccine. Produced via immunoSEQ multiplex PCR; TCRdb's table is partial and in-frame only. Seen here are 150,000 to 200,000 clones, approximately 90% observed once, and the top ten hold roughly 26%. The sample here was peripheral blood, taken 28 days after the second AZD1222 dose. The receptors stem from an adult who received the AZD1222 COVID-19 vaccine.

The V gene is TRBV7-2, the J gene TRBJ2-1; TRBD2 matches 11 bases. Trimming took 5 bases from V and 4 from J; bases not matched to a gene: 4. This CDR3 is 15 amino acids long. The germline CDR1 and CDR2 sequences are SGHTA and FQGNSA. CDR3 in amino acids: CASSPTSGAYNEQFF. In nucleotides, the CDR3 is TGTGCCAGCAGCCCGACTAGCGGGGCGTACAATGAGCAGTTCTTC.

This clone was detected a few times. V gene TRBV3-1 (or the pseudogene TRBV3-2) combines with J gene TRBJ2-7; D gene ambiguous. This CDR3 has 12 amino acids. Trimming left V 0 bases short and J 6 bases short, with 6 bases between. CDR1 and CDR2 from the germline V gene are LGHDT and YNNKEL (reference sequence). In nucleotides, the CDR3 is TGTGCCAGCAGCCAAGAACATGGCGAGCAGTACTTC. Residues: CASSQEHGEQYF.

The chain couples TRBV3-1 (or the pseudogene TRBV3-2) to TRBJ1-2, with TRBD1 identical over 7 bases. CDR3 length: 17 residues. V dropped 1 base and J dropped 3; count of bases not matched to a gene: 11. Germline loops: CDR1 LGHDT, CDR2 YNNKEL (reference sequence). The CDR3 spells CASSQAGGTAIDYGYTF. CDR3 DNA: TGTGCCAGCAGCCAAGCCGGGGGGACAGCTATCGACTATGGCTACACCTTC.

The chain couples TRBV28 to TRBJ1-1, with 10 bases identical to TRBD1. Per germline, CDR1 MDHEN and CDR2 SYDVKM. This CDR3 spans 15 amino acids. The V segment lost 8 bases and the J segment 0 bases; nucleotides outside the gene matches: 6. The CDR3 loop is CASHGQGGMNTEAFF. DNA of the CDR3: TGTGCCAGCCACGGACAGGGGGGAATGAACACTGAAGCTTTCTTT.

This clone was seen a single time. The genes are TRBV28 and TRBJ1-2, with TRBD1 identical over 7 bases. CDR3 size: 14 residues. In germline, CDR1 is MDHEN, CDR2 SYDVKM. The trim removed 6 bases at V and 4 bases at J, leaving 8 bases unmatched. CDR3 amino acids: CASRQGRLGYGYTF. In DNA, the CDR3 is TGTGCCAGCAGACAGGGGAGGTTAGGCTATGGCTACACCTTC.

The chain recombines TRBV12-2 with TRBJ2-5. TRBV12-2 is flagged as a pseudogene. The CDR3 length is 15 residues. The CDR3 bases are TGTGCAAGTCGGCCATTAGGCTATCCGAAAGAGACCCAGTACTTC. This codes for CASRPLGYPKETQYF.

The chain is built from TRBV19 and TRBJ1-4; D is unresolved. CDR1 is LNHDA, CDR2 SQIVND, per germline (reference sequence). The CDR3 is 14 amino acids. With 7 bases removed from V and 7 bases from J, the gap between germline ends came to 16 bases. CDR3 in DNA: TGTGCCAGTACCACCGGGCCATACGCTGAAAAACTGTTTTTT. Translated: CASTTGPYAEKLFF.

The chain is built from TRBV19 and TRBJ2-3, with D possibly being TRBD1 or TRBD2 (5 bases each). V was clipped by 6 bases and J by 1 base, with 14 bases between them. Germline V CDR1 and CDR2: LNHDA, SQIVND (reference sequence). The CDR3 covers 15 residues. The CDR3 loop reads CASSLGGLGTDTQYF. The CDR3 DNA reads TGTGCCAGTAGCCTTGGGGGTCTGGGCACAGATACGCAGTATTTT.

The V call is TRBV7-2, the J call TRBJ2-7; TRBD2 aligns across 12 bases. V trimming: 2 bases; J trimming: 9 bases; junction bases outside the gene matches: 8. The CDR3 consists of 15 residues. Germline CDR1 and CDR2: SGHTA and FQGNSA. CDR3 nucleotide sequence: TGTGCCAGCAGCTTACCTAGCGGGAGGGCAGGGGGGCAGTACTTC. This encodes CASSLPSGRAGGQYF.

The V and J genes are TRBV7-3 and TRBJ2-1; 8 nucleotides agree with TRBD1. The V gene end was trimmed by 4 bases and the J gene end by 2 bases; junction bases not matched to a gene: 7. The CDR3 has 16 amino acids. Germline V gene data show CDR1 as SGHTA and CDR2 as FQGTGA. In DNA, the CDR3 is TGTGCCAGCAGCTCCCCCGGGACAGGCCCCTACAATGAGCAGTTCTTC. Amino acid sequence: CASSSPGTGPYNEQFF.

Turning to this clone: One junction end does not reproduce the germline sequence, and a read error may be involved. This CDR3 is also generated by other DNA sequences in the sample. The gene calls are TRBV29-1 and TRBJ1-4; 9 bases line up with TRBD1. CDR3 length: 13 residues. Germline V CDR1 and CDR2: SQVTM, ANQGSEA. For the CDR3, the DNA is TGCAGCGGCCGGGACAGGGTTAATGAAAAACTATTTTTT. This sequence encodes CSGRDRVNEKLFF.

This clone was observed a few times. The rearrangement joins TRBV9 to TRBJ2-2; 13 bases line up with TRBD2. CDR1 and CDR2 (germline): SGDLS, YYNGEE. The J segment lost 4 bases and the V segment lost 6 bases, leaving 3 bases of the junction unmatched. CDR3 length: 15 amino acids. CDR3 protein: CASKGLAGPTGELFF. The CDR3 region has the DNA TGTGCCAGCAAGGGACTAGCGGGACCCACCGGGGAGCTGTTTTTT.

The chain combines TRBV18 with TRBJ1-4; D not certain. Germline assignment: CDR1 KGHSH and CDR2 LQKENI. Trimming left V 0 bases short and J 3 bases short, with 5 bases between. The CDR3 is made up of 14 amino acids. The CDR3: CASSPPVSNEKLFF. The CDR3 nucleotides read TGTGCCAGCTCACCACCGGTATCTAATGAAAAACTGTTTTTT.

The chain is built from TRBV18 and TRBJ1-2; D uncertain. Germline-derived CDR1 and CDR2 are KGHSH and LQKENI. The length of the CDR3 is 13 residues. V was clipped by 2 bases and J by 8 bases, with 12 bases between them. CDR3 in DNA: TGTGCCAGCTCACCAATGGACGGCATCGGCTACACCTTC. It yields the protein CASSPMDGIGYTF.

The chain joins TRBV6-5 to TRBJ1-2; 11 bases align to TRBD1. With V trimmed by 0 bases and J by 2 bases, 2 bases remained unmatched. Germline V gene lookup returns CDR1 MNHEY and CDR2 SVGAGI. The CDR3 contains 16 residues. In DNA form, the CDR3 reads TGTGCCAGCAGTTACTCCGGGACAGGGGGGAACTATGGCTACACCTTC. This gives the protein CASSYSGTGGNYGYTF.

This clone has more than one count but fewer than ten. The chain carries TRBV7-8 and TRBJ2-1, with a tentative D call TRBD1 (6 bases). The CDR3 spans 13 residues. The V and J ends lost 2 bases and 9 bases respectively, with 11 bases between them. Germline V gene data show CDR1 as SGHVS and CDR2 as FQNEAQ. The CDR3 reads CASSLLQGREQFF. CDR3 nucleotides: TGTGCCAGCAGCTTACTTCAGGGGCGTGAGCAGTTCTTC.

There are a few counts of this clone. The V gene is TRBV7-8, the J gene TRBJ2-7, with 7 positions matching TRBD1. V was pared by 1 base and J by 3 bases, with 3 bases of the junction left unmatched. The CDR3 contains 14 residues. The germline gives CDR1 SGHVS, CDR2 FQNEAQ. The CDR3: CASSLGGQDYEQYF. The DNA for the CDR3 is TGTGCCAGCAGCTTAGGCGGACAGGACTACGAGCAGTACTTC.

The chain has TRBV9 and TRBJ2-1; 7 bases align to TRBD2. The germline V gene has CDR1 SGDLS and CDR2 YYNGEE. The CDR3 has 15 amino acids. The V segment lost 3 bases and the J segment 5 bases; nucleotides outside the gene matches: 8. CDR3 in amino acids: CASSEVGGSDNEQFF. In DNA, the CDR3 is TGTGCCAGCAGCGAGGTGGGAGGGTCGGACAATGAGCAGTTCTTC.

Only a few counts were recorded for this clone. As DNA, the CDR3 is TGTGCCAGCAGCGGCTCGGCAGGGTATAGCAATCAGCCCCAGCATTTT. This translates into CASSGSAGYSNQPQHF. The chain couples TRBV5-8 to TRBJ1-5, with D maybe TRBD1 (5 bases). CDR3 length: 16 residues. Germline CDR1 reads SGHTS; CDR2 reads YDEGEE. The V end lost 4 bases, the J end lost 0 bases, and 14 bases lay between the germline ends.

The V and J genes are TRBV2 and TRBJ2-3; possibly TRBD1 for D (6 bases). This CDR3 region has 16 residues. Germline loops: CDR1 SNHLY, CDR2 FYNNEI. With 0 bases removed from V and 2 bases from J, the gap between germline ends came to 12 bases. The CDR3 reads CASSEAGHKYTDTQYF. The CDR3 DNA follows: TGTGCCAGCAGTGAAGCGGGACACAAATACACAGATACGCAGTATTTT. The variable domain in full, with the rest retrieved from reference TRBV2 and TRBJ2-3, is EPEVTQTPSHQVTQMGQEVILRCVPISNHLYFYWYRQILGQKVEFLVSFYNNEISEKSEIFDDQFSVERPDGSNFTLKIRSTKLEDSAMYFCASSEAGHKYTDTQYFGPGTRLTVL.

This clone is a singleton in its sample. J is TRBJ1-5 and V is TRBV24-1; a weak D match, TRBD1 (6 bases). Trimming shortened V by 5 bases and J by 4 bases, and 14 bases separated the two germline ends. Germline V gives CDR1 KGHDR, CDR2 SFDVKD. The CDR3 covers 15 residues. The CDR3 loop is CATSAPGGGNQPQHF. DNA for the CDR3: TGTGCCACCAGTGCCCCCGGGGGCGGGAATCAGCCCCAGCATTTT.

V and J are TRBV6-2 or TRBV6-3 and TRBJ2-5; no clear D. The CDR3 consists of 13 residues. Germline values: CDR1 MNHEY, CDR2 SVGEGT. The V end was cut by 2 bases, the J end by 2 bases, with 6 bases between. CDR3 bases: TGTGCCAGCAGTTACCTGGTGCAAGAGACCCAGTACTTC. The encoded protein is CASSYLVQETQYF.

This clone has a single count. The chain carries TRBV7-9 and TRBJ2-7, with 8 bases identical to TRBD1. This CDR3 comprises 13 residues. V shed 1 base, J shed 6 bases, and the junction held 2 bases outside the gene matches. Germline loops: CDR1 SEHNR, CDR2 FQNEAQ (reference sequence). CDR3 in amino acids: CASSLGQGLEQYF. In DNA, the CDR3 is TGTGCCAGCAGCTTAGGACAGGGGCTCGAGCAGTACTTC.

The CDR3 DNA reads as TGCGCCAGCAGCTTGGGTCCGGTTAGCACAGATACGCAGTATTTT. Translating it yields CASSLGPVSTDTQYF. The V call is TRBV5-1, the J call TRBJ2-3; D call uncertain. CDR3 length equals 15 residues. Germline V CDR1 and CDR2: SGHRS, YFSETQ. V lost 0 bases and J 0 bases, leaving 8 bases between the germline ends.